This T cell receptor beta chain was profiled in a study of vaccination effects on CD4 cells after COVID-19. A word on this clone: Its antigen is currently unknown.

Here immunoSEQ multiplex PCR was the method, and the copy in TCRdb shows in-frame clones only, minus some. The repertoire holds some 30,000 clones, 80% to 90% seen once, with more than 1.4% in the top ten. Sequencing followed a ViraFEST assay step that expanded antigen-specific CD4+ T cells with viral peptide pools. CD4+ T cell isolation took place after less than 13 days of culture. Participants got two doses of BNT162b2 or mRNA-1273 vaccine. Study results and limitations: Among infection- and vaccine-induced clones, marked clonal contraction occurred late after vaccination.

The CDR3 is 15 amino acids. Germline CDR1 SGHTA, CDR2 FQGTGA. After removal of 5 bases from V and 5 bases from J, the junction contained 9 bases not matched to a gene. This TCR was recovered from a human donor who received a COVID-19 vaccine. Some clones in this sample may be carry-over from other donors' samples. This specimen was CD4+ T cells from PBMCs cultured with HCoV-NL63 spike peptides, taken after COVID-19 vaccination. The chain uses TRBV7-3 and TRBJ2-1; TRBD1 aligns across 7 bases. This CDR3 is CASSPGQVGNNEQFF. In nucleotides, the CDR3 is TGTGCCAGCAGCCCTGGACAGGTCGGGAACAATGAGCAGTTCTTC.